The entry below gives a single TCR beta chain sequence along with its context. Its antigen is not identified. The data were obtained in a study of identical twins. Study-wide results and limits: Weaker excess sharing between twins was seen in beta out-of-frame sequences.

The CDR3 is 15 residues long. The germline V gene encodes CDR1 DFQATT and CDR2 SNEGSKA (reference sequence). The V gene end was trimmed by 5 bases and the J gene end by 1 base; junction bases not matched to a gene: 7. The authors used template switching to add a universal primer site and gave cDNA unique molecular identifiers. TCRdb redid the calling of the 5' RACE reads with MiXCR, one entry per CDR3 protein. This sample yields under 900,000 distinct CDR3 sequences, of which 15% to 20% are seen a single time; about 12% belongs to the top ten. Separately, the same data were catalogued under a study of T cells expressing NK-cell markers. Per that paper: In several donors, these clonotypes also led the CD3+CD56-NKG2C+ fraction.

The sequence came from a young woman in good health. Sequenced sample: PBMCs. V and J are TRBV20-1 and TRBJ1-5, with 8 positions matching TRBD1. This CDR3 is CSAPTGDGSNQPQHF. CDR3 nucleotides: TGCAGTGCTCCGACAGGGGATGGGAGCAATCAGCCCCAGCATTTT.